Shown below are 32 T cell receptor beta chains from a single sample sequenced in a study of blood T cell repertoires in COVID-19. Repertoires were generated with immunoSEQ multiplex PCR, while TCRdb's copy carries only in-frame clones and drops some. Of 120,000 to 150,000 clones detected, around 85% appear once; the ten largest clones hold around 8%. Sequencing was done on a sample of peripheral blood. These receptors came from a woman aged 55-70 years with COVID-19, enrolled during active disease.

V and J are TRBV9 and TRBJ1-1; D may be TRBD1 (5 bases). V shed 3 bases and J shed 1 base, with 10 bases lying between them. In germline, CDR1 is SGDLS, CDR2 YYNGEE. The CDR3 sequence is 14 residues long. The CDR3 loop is CASSASQENTEAFF. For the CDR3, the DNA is TGTGCCAGCAGCGCCTCACAGGAGAACACTGAAGCTTTCTTT.

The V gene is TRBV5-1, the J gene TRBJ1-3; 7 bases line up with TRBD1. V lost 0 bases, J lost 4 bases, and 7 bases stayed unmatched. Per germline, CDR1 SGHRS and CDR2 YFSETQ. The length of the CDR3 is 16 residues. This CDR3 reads CASSLGDSKLGNTIYF. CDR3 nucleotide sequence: TGCGCCAGCAGCTTGGGGGACAGCAAACTCGGAAACACCATATATTTT.

CDR3 sequence: CASSIRGSREKLFF. DNA of the CDR3: TGTGCCAGCAGCATCAGGGGTTCACGTGAAAAACTGTTTTTT. The chain is built from TRBV7-9 and TRBJ1-4; possible D gene TRBD1, 6 bases. The CDR3 is made up of 14 amino acids. Germline V lookup: CDR1 SEHNR, CDR2 FQNEAQ (reference sequence). The V end was cut by 5 bases, the J end by 7 bases, with 14 bases between.

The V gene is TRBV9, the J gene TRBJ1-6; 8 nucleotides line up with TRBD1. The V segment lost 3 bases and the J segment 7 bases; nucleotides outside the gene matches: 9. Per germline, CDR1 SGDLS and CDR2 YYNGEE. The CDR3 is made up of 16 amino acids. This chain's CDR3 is CASSDNRDRSNSPLHF. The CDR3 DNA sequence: TGTGCCAGCAGCGACAACCGGGACAGGTCAAATTCACCCCTCCACTTT.

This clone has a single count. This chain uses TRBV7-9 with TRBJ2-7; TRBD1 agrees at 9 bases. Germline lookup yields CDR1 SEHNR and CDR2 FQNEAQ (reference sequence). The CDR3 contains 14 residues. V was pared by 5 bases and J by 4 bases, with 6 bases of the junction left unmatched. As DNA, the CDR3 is TGTGCCAGCAGCCACAGGGGGCGTGAATACGAGCAGTACTTC. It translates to CASSHRGREYEQYF.

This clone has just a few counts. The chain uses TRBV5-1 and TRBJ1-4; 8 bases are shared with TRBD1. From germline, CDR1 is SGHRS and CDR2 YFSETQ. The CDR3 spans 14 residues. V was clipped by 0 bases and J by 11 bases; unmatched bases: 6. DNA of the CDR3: TGCGCCAGCAGCTTGGGACAGGGGTATGGGAAACTGTTTTTT. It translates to CASSLGQGYGKLFF.

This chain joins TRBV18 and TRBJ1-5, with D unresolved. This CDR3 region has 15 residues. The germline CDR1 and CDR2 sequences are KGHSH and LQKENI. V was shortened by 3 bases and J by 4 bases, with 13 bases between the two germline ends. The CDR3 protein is CASSPSRAGNQPQHF. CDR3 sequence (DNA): TGTGCCAGCTCACCTTCGAGGGCGGGTAATCAGCCCCAGCATTTT.

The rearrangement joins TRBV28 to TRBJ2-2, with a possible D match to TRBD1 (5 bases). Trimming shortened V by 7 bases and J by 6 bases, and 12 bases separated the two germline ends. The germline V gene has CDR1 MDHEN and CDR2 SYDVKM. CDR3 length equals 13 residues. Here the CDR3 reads CASTLGVSGELFF. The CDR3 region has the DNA TGTGCCAGCACCTTAGGGGTGTCCGGGGAGCTGTTTTTT.

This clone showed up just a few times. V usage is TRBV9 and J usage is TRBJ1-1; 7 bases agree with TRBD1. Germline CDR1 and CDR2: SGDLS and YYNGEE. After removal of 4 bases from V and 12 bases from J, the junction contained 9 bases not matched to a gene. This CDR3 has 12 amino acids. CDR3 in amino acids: CASSPQGQRTFF. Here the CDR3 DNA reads TGTGCCAGCAGCCCCCAGGGACAGAGAACTTTCTTT.

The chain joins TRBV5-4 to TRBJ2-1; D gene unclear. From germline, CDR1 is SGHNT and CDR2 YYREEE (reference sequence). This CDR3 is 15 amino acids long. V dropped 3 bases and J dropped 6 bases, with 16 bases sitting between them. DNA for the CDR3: TGTGCCAGCAGCTCCCCCCTAGGCCTCGGCAATGAGCAGTTCTTC. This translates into CASSSPLGLGNEQFF.

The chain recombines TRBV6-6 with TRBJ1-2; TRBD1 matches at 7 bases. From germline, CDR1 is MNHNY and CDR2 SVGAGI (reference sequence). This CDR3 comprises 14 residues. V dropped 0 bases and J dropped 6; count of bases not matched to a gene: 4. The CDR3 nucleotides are TGTGCCAGCAGTTACTCGACAGGGTTGAATGGCTACACCTTC. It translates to CASSYSTGLNGYTF.

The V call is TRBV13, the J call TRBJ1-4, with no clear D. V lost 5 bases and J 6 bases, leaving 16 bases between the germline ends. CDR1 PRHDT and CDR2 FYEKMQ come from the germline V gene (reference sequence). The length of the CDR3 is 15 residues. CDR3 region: CASSRNPRKDEKLFF. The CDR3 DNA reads TGTGCCAGCAGCCGAAATCCCAGGAAAGATGAAAAACTGTTTTTT.

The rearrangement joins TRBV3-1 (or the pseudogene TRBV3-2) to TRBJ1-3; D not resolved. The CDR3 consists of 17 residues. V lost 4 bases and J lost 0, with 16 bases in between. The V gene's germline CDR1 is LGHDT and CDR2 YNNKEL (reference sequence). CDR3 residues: CASSPQEKVYSGNTIYF. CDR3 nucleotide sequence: TGTGCCAGCAGCCCCCAGGAAAAGGTCTACTCTGGAAACACCATATATTTT.

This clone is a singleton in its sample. DNA for the CDR3: TGTGCCAGTAGTGGCCGACAGGGTACCTTCTATGGCTACACCTTC. It yields the protein CASSGRQGTFYGYTF. The chain is built from TRBV19 and TRBJ1-2; 7 bases are shared with TRBD1. J gave up 4 bases and V 5 bases, and 10 bases lay outside the gene matches. The CDR3 covers 15 residues. Germline lookup yields CDR1 LNHDA and CDR2 SQIVND (reference sequence).

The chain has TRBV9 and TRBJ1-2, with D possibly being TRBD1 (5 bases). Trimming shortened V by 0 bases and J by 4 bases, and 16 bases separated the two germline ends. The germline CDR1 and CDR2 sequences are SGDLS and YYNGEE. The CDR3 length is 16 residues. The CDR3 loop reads CASSVGVQDPFYGYTF. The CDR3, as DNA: TGTGCCAGCAGCGTAGGGGTACAGGATCCTTTCTATGGCTACACCTTC.

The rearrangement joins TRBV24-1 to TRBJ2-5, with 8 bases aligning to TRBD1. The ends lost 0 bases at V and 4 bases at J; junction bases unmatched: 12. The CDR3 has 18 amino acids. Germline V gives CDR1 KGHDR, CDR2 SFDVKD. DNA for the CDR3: TGTGCCACCAGTGATTTGCGCTCTGAGACAGGGGCTGCAGAGACCCAGTACTTC. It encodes CATSDLRSETGAAETQYF.

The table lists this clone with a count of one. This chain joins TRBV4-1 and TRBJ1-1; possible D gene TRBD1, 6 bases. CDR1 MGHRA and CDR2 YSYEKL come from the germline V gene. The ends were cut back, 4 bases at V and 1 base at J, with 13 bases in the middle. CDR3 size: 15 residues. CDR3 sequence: CASSRGGAANTEAFF. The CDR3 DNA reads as TGCGCCAGCAGCCGTGGGGGGGCGGCGAACACTGAAGCTTTCTTT.

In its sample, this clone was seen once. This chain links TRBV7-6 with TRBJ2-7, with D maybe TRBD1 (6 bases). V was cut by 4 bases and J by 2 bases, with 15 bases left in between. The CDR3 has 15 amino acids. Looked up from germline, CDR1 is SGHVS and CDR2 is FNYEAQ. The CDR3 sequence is CASSYQDSPPYEQYF. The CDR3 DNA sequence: TGTGCCAGCAGCTATCAGGACAGCCCCCCCTACGAGCAGTACTTC.

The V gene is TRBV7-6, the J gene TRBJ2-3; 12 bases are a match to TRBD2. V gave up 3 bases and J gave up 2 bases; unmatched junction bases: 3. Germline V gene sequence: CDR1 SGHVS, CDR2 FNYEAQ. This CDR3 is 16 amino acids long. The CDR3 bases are TGTGCCAGCAGCTTCCGACTAGCGGGGGTCACAGATACGCAGTATTTT. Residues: CASSFRLAGVTDTQYF.

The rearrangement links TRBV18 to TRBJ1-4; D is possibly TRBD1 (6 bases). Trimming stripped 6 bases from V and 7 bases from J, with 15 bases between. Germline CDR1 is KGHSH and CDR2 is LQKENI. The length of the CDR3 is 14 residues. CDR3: CASSRGQAGEKLFF. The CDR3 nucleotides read TGTGCCAGCTCCAGGGGCCAGGCCGGTGAAAAACTGTTTTTT.

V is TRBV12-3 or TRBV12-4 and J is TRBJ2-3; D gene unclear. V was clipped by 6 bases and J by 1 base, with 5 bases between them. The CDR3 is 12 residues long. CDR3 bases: TGTGCCAGCAGCCAGGGCACAGATACGCAGTATTTT. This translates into CASSQGTDTQYF.

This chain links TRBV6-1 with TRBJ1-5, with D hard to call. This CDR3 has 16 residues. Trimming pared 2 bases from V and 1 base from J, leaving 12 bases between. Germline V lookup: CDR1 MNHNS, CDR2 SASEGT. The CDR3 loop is CASSEPLLMSNQPQHF. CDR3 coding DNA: TGTGCCAGCAGTGAACCGCTGCTAATGAGCAATCAGCCCCAGCATTTT.

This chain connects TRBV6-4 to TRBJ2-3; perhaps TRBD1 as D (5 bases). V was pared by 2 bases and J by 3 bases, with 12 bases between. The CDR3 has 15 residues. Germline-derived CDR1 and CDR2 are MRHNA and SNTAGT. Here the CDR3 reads CASSDRGGETDTQYF. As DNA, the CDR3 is TGTGCCAGCAGTGACAGGGGCGGAGAGACAGATACGCAGTATTTT.

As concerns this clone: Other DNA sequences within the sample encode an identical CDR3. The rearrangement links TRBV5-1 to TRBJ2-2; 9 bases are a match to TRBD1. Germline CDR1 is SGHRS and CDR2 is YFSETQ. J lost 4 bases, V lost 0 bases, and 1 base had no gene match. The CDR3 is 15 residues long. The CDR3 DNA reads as TGCGCCAGCAGCTTGGGACAGGGGGGCACCGGGGAGCTGTTTTTT. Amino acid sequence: CASSLGQGGTGELFF.

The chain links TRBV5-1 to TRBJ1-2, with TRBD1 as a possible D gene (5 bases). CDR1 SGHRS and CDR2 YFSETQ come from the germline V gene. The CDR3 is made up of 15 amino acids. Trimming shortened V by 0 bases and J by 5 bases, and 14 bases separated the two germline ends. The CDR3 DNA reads TGCGCCAGCAGCTTGGACGGCAGGGCAGGGTATGGCTACACCTTC. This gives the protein CASSLDGRAGYGYTF.

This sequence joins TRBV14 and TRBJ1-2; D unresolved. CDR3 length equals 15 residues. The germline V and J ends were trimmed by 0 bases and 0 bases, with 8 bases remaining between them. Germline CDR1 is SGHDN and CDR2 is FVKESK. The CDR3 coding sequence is TGTGCCAGCAGCCAAGACAATCTAGCTAACTATGGCTACACCTTC. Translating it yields CASSQDNLANYGYTF.

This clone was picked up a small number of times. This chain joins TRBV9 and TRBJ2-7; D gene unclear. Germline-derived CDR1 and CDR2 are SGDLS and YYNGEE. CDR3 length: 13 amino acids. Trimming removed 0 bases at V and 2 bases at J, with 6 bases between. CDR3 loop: CASSVVPAYEQYF. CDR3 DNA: TGTGCCAGCAGCGTAGTCCCGGCCTACGAGCAGTACTTC. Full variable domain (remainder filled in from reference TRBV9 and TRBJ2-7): DSGVTQTPKHLITATGQRVTLRCSPRSGDLSVYWYQQSLDQGLQFLIQYYNGEERAKGNILERFSAQQFPDLHSELNLSSLELGDSALYFCASSVVPAYEQYFGPGTRLTVT.

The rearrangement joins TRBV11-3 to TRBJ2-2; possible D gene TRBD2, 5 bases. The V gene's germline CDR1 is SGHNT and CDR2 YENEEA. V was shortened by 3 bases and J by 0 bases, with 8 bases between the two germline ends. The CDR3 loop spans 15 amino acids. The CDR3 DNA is TGTGCCAGCAGCTTCGCGGGTGCGAACACCGGGGAGCTGTTTTTT. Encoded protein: CASSFAGANTGELFF.

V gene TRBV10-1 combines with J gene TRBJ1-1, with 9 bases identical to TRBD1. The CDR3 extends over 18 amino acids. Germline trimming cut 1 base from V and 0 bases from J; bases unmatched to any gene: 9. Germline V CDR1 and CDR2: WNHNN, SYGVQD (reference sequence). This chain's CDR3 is CASSELGVTGGMNTEAFF. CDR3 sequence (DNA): TGCGCCAGCAGTGAGTTAGGGGTGACAGGGGGAATGAACACTGAAGCTTTCTTT.

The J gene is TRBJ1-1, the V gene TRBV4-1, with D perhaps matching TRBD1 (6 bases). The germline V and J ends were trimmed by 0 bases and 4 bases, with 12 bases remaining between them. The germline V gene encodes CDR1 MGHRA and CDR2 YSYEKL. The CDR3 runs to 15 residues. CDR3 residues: CASSQDIVGGTEAFF. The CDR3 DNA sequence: TGCGCCAGCAGCCAAGATATCGTAGGGGGCACTGAAGCTTTCTTT.

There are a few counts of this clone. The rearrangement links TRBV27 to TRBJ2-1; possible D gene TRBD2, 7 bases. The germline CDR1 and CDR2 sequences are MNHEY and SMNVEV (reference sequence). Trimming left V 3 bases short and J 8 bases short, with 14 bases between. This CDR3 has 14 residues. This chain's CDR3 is CASSLGGAPDEQFF. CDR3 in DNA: TGTGCCAGCAGTTTGGGGGGGGCCCCCGATGAGCAGTTCTTC.

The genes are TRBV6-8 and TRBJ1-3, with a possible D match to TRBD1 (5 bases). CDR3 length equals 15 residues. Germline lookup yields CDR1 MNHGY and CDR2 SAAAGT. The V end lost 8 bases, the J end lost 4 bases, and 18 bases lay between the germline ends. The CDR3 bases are TGTGCCAGCCGAACCTCTGGGGCACGCGGAAACACCATATATTTT. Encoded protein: CASRTSGARGNTIYF.